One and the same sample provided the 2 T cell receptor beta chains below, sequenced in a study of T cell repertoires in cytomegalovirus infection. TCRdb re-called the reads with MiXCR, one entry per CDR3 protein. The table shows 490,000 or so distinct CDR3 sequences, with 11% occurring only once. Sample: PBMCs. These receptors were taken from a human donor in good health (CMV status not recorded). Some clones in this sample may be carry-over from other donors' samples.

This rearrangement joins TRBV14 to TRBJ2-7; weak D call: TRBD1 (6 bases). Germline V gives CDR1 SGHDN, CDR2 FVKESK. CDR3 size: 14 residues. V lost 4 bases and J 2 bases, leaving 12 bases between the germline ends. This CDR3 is CASSLGQLPYEQYF. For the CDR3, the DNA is TGTGCCAGCAGCCTAGGACAGCTTCCCTACGAGCAGTACTTC.

CDR3 loop: CASSPNTNTGELFF. CDR3 coding DNA: TGTGCCAGCTCACCCAACACGAACACCGGGGAGCTGTTTTTT. The chain is built from TRBV18 and TRBJ2-2; no reliable D call. Germline loops: CDR1 KGHSH, CDR2 LQKENI. The CDR3 has 14 residues. V was cut by 3 bases and J by 0 bases, with 5 bases left in between. Full variable domain (rest looked up from reference TRBV18 and TRBJ2-2): NAGVMQNPRHLVRRRGQEARLRCSPMKGHSHVYWYRQLPEEGLKFMVYLQKENIIDESGMPKERFSAEFPKEGPSILRIQQVVRGDSAAYFCASSPNTNTGELFFGEGSRLTVL.